The text below deals with one T cell receptor (beta chain). This CDR3 is also generated by other DNA sequences in the sample. The data were obtained in a study of T cell clones after liver transplantation. The germline gives CDR1 SGHTA, CDR2 FQGNSA. CDR3 length: 14 residues. V shed 1 base, J shed 6 bases, and the junction held 3 bases outside the gene matches. Here immunoSEQ multiplex PCR was the method, and the copy in TCRdb shows in-frame clones only, minus some. The table shows some 57,000 clones, with roughly 70% occurring only once. Sequencing used CD4+ T cells from blood, obtained at the 22-month timepoint. The clonotype was recovered from a human patient who received a liver transplant. The graft donor may be the source of some T cells. The V call is TRBV7-2, the J call TRBJ2-3; TRBD1 agrees at 8 bases. CDR3 in amino acids: CASSLGQGQDTQYF. The CDR3, as DNA: TGTGCCAGCAGCTTAGGACAGGGGCAGGATACGCAGTATTTT.